The 26 T cell receptor beta chains reported below all come from one sample, sequenced in a study of response to subunit inactivated influenza vaccine. One entry per CDR3 protein results from TCRdb running MiXCR on the RT-PCR reads. In the table there are 300,000 to 350,000 distinct CDR3 sequences, roughly 20% of which are singletons. The source was PBMCs from blood, collected approximately 22 months after vaccination. The origin of the receptors is a man aged 50 to 69 who received an inactivated influenza vaccine.

Only a few counts were recorded for this clonotype. V and J are TRBV12-3 or TRBV12-4 and TRBJ1-2; D possibly corresponds to TRBD1 (5 bases). This CDR3 has 15 residues. Trimming shortened V by 6 bases and J by 3 bases, and 17 bases separated the two germline ends. The CDR3 region has the DNA TGTGCCAGCAGCCCACCCGGGGGGACCGACTATGGCTACACCTTC. As protein: CASSPPGGTDYGYTF.

About this clonotype: One end of the junction is discordant with germline, which a read error may explain. V gene TRBV5-5 combines with J gene TRBJ2-2; D call uncertain. CDR1 and CDR2 (germline): SGHKS, YYEKEE (reference sequence). The CDR3 is made up of 15 amino acids. DNA of the CDR3: TGTGTCAGCAGCTTGGATACAATAAGAACCGGGGAGCTGTTTTTT. This sequence encodes CVSSLDTIRTGELFF.

The V call is TRBV20-1, the J call TRBJ1-2; 12 positions agree with TRBD1. The CDR3 is 16 residues long. CDR1 DFQATT and CDR2 SNEGSKA come from the germline V gene (reference sequence). Trimming removed 2 bases from V and 0 bases from J; junction bases left unmatched: 4. Here the CDR3 reads CSARPGQGASNYGYTF. The CDR3 nucleotides are TGCAGTGCTAGACCGGGACAGGGGGCATCTAACTATGGCTACACCTTC.

The chain has TRBV4-1 and TRBJ2-3; 8 bases fit TRBD2. V dropped 0 bases and J dropped 12; count of bases not matched to a gene: 8. This CDR3 comprises 14 residues. Germline V gives CDR1 MGHRA, CDR2 YSYEKL. Here the CDR3 DNA reads TGCGCCAGCAGCCAAGATATCGGGGGGGGACCCCAGTATTTT. This translates into CASSQDIGGGPQYF.

This rearrangement joins TRBV27 to TRBJ2-2; TRBD1 aligns across 7 bases. CDR1 and CDR2 (germline): MNHEY, SMNVEV (reference sequence). This CDR3 region has 15 residues. With 6 bases clipped from V and 2 bases from J, the junction kept 6 bases outside the gene matches. For the CDR3, the DNA is TGTGCCAGCAGGGGACAGCCAGCCAACACCGGGGAGCTGTTTTTT. It specifies CASRGQPANTGELFF.

This clonotype has a handful of counts. The CDR3 sequence is CASSLGPGQSNEQFF. In DNA form, the CDR3 reads TGCGCCAGCAGCTTGGGACCGGGACAAAGCAATGAGCAGTTCTTC. The V call is TRBV5-1, the J call TRBJ2-1; maybe TRBD1 (6 bases). V was pared by 0 bases and J by 6 bases, with 13 bases between. This CDR3 spans 15 amino acids. Germline loops: CDR1 SGHRS, CDR2 YFSETQ.

The rearrangement joins TRBV4-1 to TRBJ1-2, with unresolved D. Per the germline V gene, CDR1 is MGHRA and CDR2 is YSYEKL. The CDR3 length is 15 residues. The germline V and J ends were trimmed by 1 base and 4 bases, with 13 bases remaining between them. The chain's CDR3 is CASSQGAGEGYGYTF. The CDR3 bases are TGCGCCAGCAGCCAAGGGGCAGGCGAAGGCTATGGCTACACCTTC.

This clonotype was observed a handful of times. The V and J genes are TRBV7-9 and TRBJ1-1; D perhaps matches TRBD1 (6 bases). Germline V lookup: CDR1 SEHNR, CDR2 FQNEAQ (reference sequence). Trimming cost V 2 bases and J 4 bases, with 8 bases left between them. The CDR3 contains 13 residues. The DNA for the CDR3 is TGTGCCAGCAGCTTAACAGGGCCCACTGAAGCTTTCTTT. Translation gives CASSLTGPTEAFF.

This clonotype was observed a handful of times. The rearrangement links TRBV30 to TRBJ1-2; tentative D call: TRBD1 (5 bases). Trimming removed 8 bases from V and 1 base from J, with 23 bases in between. CDR3 size: 16 residues. Germline V CDR1 and CDR2: GTSNPN, SVGIG (reference sequence). This CDR3 reads CARGEAGKIVNYGYTF. CDR3 bases: TGTGCCCGGGGGGAGGCAGGGAAAATCGTTAACTATGGCTACACCTTC.

This clonotype was seen ten or more times. This rearrangement joins TRBV12-3 or TRBV12-4 to TRBJ2-1, with TRBD2 as a possible D gene (6 bases). Trimming took off 6 bases at V and 4 bases at J, with 10 bases between the two ends. The CDR3 totals 13 residues. The CDR3 protein is CASRTREYNEQFF. CDR3 nucleotides: TGTGCCAGCAGAACTCGGGAGTACAATGAGCAGTTCTTC.

This clonotype was picked up a small number of times. The chain carries TRBV27 and TRBJ1-2; TRBD1 matches 10 bases. Germline V lookup: CDR1 MNHEY, CDR2 SMNVEV (reference sequence). The V segment lost 8 bases and the J segment 7 bases; nucleotides outside the gene matches: 16. The CDR3 covers 16 residues. The CDR3 coding sequence is TGTGCCAGCGCCTCTAGCCCCCGACAGGGGGCGGGTGGCTACACCTTC. Translation gives CASASSPRQGAGGYTF.

This clonotype has only a few counts. The CDR3 DNA reads TGTGCCAGCAGTTTATACACCGGGCAGGACTATGGCTACACCTTC. Residues: CASSLYTGQDYGYTF. V gene TRBV27 combines with J gene TRBJ1-2; D is uncertain. Germline V gene lookup returns CDR1 MNHEY and CDR2 SMNVEV (reference sequence). The CDR3 totals 15 residues. V lost 1 base and J lost 3, with 12 bases in between.

V and J are TRBV9 and TRBJ1-4; the D gene is possibly TRBD1 (6 bases). From germline, CDR1 is SGDLS and CDR2 YYNGEE. V was clipped by 0 bases and J by 5 bases, with 11 bases between them. The CDR3 contains 15 residues. CDR3 loop: CASSVGGTRNEKLFF. The CDR3 DNA reads as TGTGCCAGCAGCGTAGGTGGGACACGGAATGAAAAACTGTTTTTT.

A few counts support this clonotype. The rearrangement uses TRBV4-3 and TRBJ1-4; possible D gene TRBD1, 5 bases. The V end lost 3 bases, the J end lost 4 bases, and 12 bases lay between the germline ends. The CDR3 loop spans 15 amino acids. Germline CDR1 is LGHNA and CDR2 is YSLEER. The CDR3 DNA reads TGCGCCAGCAGCCATCACCAGGGATTTAATGAAAAACTGTTTTTT. It encodes CASSHHQGFNEKLFF.

In its sample, this clonotype was seen a few times. V gene TRBV11-2 combines with J gene TRBJ1-3; D unresolved. Germline values: CDR1 SGHAT, CDR2 FQNNGV. The length of the CDR3 is 13 residues. The V and J ends lost 2 bases and 2 bases respectively, with 4 bases between them. Here the CDR3 reads CASSLTAGNTIYF. DNA of the CDR3: TGTGCCAGCAGCTTAACGGCTGGAAACACCATATATTTT.

About this clonotype: A much larger clone lies a single base off, so this may be a read error. This sequence joins TRBV18 and TRBJ2-7; D unclear. Germline assignment: CDR1 KGHSH and CDR2 LQKENI. The CDR3 contains 11 residues. V dropped 5 bases and J dropped 1 base, with 3 bases sitting between them. Here the CDR3 DNA reads TGTGCCAGCTCAATGTCCTACGAGCAGTACTTC. It is translated as CASSMSYEQYF.

This clonotype was seen many times. The chain couples TRBV27 to TRBJ1-1; D may be TRBD1 (6 bases). The V end lost 5 bases, the J end lost 3 bases, and 13 bases lay between the germline ends. The CDR3 is 14 amino acids. Germline CDR1 reads MNHEY; CDR2 reads SMNVEV (reference sequence). The CDR3 DNA follows: TGTGCCAGCAGTCCCCGGCCAGGGGACACTGAAGCTTTCTTT. It codes for CASSPRPGDTEAFF.

The genes are TRBV10-3 and TRBJ2-7; 8 nucleotides match TRBD1. The CDR3 consists of 14 residues. Germline V gene data show CDR1 as ENHRY and CDR2 as SYGVKD. The trim removed 6 bases at V and 0 bases at J, leaving 4 bases unmatched. The CDR3 DNA is TGTGCCATCAGCGGAGACAGGGGCTCCTACGAGCAGTACTTC. Its translation: CAISGDRGSYEQYF.

This clonotype showed up many times. The chain combines TRBV4-3 with TRBJ2-5; tentatively, D is TRBD1 (5 bases). The CDR3 is 15 residues long. The germline V gene has CDR1 LGHNA and CDR2 YSLEER. Trimming stripped 3 bases from V and 0 bases from J, with 11 bases between. CDR3 amino acids: CASSQVQENQETQYF. CDR3 DNA: TGCGCCAGCAGCCAGGTACAGGAGAACCAAGAGACCCAGTACTTC.

This CDR3 is CSANPVWIAFF. CDR3 sequence (DNA): TGCAGTGCTAACCCAGTATGGATAGCTTTCTTT. The rearrangement links TRBV20-1 to TRBJ1-1; D remains ambiguous. Looked up from germline, CDR1 is DFQATT and CDR2 is SNEGSKA (reference sequence). CDR3 length: 11 amino acids. V lost 4 bases, J lost 10 bases, and 13 bases lay in between.

The chain uses TRBV6-5 and TRBJ2-1, with 12 bases matching TRBD2. Unmatched junction bases numbered 3, after V lost 5 bases and J lost 4 bases. Germline CDR1 reads MNHEY; CDR2 reads SVGAGI. The CDR3 is 15 residues long. CDR3: CASSHLAGGYNEQFF. CDR3 sequence (DNA): TGTGCCAGCAGTCACCTAGCGGGAGGGTACAATGAGCAGTTCTTC.

This clonotype has more than one count but fewer than ten. The CDR3: CASSLRGLRLYF. The CDR3 DNA is TGTGCCAGCAGTTTACGGGGCCTGCGTCTGTACTTC. The chain has TRBV28 and TRBJ2-4; D possibly uses TRBD1 or TRBD2 (5 bases each). This CDR3 spans 12 amino acids. Germline V lookup: CDR1 MDHEN, CDR2 SYDVKM. Deletions cut 2 bases from V and 15 bases from J, with 14 bases between.

This clonotype was counted many times. The J gene is TRBJ1-2, the V gene TRBV7-9, with D perhaps matching TRBD1 (5 bases). Germline CDR1 reads SEHNR; CDR2 reads FQNEAQ (reference sequence). Trimming took 6 bases from V and 4 from J, leaving 9 bases between them. The CDR3 has 12 amino acids. The CDR3 reads CASSKDSYGYTF. CDR3 DNA sequence: TGTGCCAGCAGTAAAGACAGCTATGGCTACACCTTC.

A few counts support this clonotype. At one of its ends the junction is not consistent with the germline gene, which may arise from a read error. The chain carries TRBV29-1 and TRBJ1-1; D is ambiguous. In germline, CDR1 is SQVTM, CDR2 ANQGSEA. The CDR3 has 13 residues. CDR3 region: CSVAGEENTQAFF. CDR3 in DNA: TGCAGCGTCGCCGGGGAGGAGAACACTCAAGCTTTCTTT.

The chain carries TRBV7-9 and TRBJ2-3; unclear D gene. Germline CDR1 SEHNR, CDR2 FQNEAQ (reference sequence). Trimming left V 3 bases short and J 5 bases short, with 9 bases between. CDR3 length: 13 residues. CDR3 protein: CASSFSARDTQYF. The CDR3 coding sequence is TGTGCCAGCAGCTTTTCAGCCCGAGATACGCAGTATTTT.

The chain recombines TRBV20-1 with TRBJ2-5; D is unclear. The germline V gene has CDR1 DFQATT and CDR2 SNEGSKA (reference sequence). CDR3 length: 13 amino acids. With 6 bases removed from V and 7 bases from J, the gap between germline ends came to 18 bases. CDR3 DNA: TGCAGTGCGGCCACACAGTCCCAATTGACCCAGTACTTC. Encoded protein: CSAATQSQLTQYF.